The 22 T cell receptor beta chains presented below share a single source sample, sequenced in a study of shared clonotypes between healthy human individuals. Sequencing used immunoSEQ multiplex PCR; TCRdb keeps in-frame clones, though not all of them. Of about 2.4 million clones in the sample, 93% are singletons; the top ten hold approximately 0.37%. The sequencing sample was made of naive CD4+ T cells from PBMCs. Subset meaning: CD45RA+ positively selected. These receptors were taken from a man between 18 and 29 years old in good health. Some clones in this sample may be carry-over from other donors' samples.

The CDR3 region has the DNA TGTGCCAGCAGTTACGGGGACAGGGCGACCGGGGAGCTGTTTTTT. Amino acid sequence: CASSYGDRATGELFF. V gene TRBV6-5 combines with J gene TRBJ2-2; 9 nucleotides agree with TRBD1. J gave up 5 bases and V 2 bases, and 3 bases lay outside the gene matches. CDR3 size: 15 residues. CDR1 is MNHEY, CDR2 SVGAGI, per germline.

CDR3 residues: CASSPGVGASWQETQYF. CDR3 sequence (DNA): TGTGCCAGCAGCCCAGGGGTGGGGGCCTCATGGCAAGAGACCCAGTACTTC. The chain carries TRBV7-2 and TRBJ2-5; tentatively, D is TRBD1 (6 bases). From germline, CDR1 is SGHTA and CDR2 FQGNSA. The CDR3 extends over 17 amino acids. V was clipped by 5 bases and J by 2 bases, with 21 bases between them.

In DNA form, the CDR3 reads TGCGCCAGCAGCCAAGTAGCGGGGGAGGCCTACGAGCAGTACTTC. Protein sequence: CASSQVAGEAYEQYF. The chain recombines TRBV4-3 with TRBJ2-7, with TRBD2 identical over 9 bases. The junction had 3 bases not matched to a gene; V was cut back by 1 base and J by 2 bases. The CDR3 has 15 residues. The V gene's germline CDR1 is LGHNA and CDR2 YSLEER.

This clone was picked up one time. This chain joins TRBV4-1 and TRBJ2-7; D gene uncertain. Germline V lookup: CDR1 MGHRA, CDR2 YSYEKL. Deletions cut 2 bases from V and 3 bases from J, with 17 bases between. The CDR3 covers 16 residues. The CDR3 here is CASSQRQTVRGYEQYF. CDR3 sequence (DNA): TGCGCCAGCAGCCAACGGCAAACAGTCAGAGGCTACGAGCAGTACTTC.

V is TRBV7-3 and J is TRBJ1-2; D gene uncertain. The CDR3 sequence is 13 residues long. The V end was cut by 5 bases, the J end by 7 bases, with 14 bases between. Germline loops: CDR1 SGHTA, CDR2 FQGTGA. CDR3 sequence (DNA): TGTGCCAGCAGCCCCTGGGGTGGGTCTGGCTACACCTTC. This translates into CASSPWGGSGYTF.

This CDR3 reads CASSKGLAGLYEQYF. The CDR3 DNA follows: TGTGCCAGCAGTAAAGGACTAGCGGGCCTTTACGAGCAGTACTTC. The chain recombines TRBV2 with TRBJ2-7; 11 bases match TRBD2. CDR1 and CDR2 (germline): SNHLY, FYNNEI. The V and J ends lost 5 bases and 4 bases, in that order; junction bases with no gene match: 7. The CDR3 runs to 15 residues.

The chain recombines TRBV19 with TRBJ2-3; D remains ambiguous. Germline V gene lookup returns CDR1 LNHDA and CDR2 SQIVND (reference sequence). The V and J ends lost 2 bases and 6 bases respectively, with 12 bases between them. This CDR3 region has 14 residues. The CDR3 DNA follows: TGTGCCAGTAGTATAAAAGGGTTCGTCGATACGCAGTATTTT. Encoded protein: CASSIKGFVDTQYF.

This sequence joins TRBV28 and TRBJ2-1, with D possibly TRBD1 on 5 matching bases. The germline V gene encodes CDR1 MDHEN and CDR2 SYDVKM. This CDR3 comprises 15 residues. The V gene lost 6 bases and the J gene lost 3 bases, with 15 bases spanning the gap. DNA of the CDR3: TGTGCCAGCAGGAAGTGGCAGGGCCTCTACAATGAGCAGTTCTTC. Protein sequence: CASRKWQGLYNEQFF.

In this sample, this clone turned up once. J is TRBJ2-3 and V is TRBV5-1; D may be TRBD1 (5 bases). CDR3 length: 15 residues. Germline CDR1 and CDR2: SGHRS and YFSETQ. Trimming stripped 3 bases from V and 2 bases from J, with 13 bases between. CDR3 sequence reads: CASSSLTEDTDTQYF. DNA of the CDR3: TGCGCCAGCAGCTCCCTGACAGAGGACACAGATACGCAGTATTTT.

This chain uses TRBV7-3 with TRBJ2-1, with TRBD1 matching 7 bases. This CDR3 spans 13 amino acids. CDR1 is SGHTA, CDR2 FQGTGA, per germline. Trimming took 5 bases from V and 6 from J; bases not matched to a gene: 4. The CDR3 loop reads CASSLQGSNEQFF. CDR3 nucleotides: TGTGCCAGCAGCCTACAGGGGAGCAATGAGCAGTTCTTC.

Regarding this clone: This same CDR3 is encoded by further DNA sequences in the sample. The chain combines TRBV30 with TRBJ2-5, with TRBD1 identical over 10 bases. Germline values: CDR1 GTSNPN, CDR2 SVGIG (reference sequence). The CDR3 sequence is 13 residues long. The V segment lost 3 bases and the J segment 4 bases; nucleotides outside the gene matches: 2. This CDR3 reads CAWSGDRGETQYF. The CDR3 DNA is TGTGCCTGGAGCGGGGACAGGGGAGAGACCCAGTACTTC.

CDR3 sequence (DNA): TGTGCCATCAGTGAAGGGCGGGCGAACACCGGGGAGCTGTTTTTT. Translated, it gives CAISEGRANTGELFF. The chain links TRBV10-3 to TRBJ2-2; maybe TRBD2 (5 bases). Germline CDR1 ENHRY, CDR2 SYGVKD. The length of the CDR3 is 15 residues. Trimming shortened V by 3 bases and J by 0 bases, and 8 bases separated the two germline ends.

This clone appeared once. This chain connects TRBV18 to TRBJ1-1; D gene uncertain. V was cut by 2 bases and J by 2 bases, with 9 bases left in between. The germline V gene has CDR1 KGHSH and CDR2 LQKENI. CDR3 length: 14 amino acids. Here the CDR3 DNA reads TGTGCCAGCTCACCATTACAGACTAACACTGAAGCTTTCTTT. Its translation is CASSPLQTNTEAFF.

This clone came up once. J is TRBJ2-1 and V is TRBV6-5; 10 positions agree with TRBD2. Per the germline V gene, CDR1 is MNHEY and CDR2 is SVGAGI. Trimming at V came to 6 bases and at J to 7 bases, leaving 9 bases not matched to a gene. The CDR3 has 15 amino acids. CDR3 region: CASRQLAGPRNEQFF. DNA for the CDR3: TGTGCCAGCAGACAACTAGCGGGGCCTCGGAATGAGCAGTTCTTC.

On this clone: Other DNA sequences in this sample translate to the same CDR3. The chain couples TRBV25-1 to TRBJ2-5, with D unclear. The closer fit of TRBJ2-7 to the DNA end suggests the J call may be wrong. This CDR3 has 11 residues. CDR1 MGHDK and CDR2 SYGVNS come from the germline V gene. The CDR3 nucleotides read TGTGCCAGCAGTGGTTACTACGAGCAGTACTTC. It codes for CASSGYYEQYF.

The V and J genes are TRBV6-6 and TRBJ2-7; either TRBD1 or TRBD2 may fit D (5 bases each). This CDR3 is 14 amino acids long. Trimming left V 1 base short and J 2 bases short, with 9 bases between. The V gene's germline CDR1 is MNHNY and CDR2 SVGAGI (reference sequence). This CDR3 reads CASSYYRGTYEQYF. CDR3 nucleotide sequence: TGTGCCAGCAGTTACTATCGGGGCACCTACGAGCAGTACTTC.

The V and J genes are TRBV11-2 and TRBJ2-4; D not certain. Germline V gene sequence: CDR1 SGHAT, CDR2 FQNNGV. The CDR3 is made up of 17 amino acids. V lost 1 base, J lost 1 base, and 14 bases lay in between. The CDR3 bases are TGTGCCAGCAGCTTAGTTGTCGTAGGCACGGCCAAAAACATTCAGTACTTC. This sequence encodes CASSLVVVGTAKNIQYF.

The chain links TRBV30 to TRBJ2-3; 8 nucleotides agree with TRBD2. V shed 0 bases, J shed 8 bases, and the junction held 4 bases outside the gene matches. The CDR3 is 13 residues long. CDR1 is GTSNPN and CDR2 is SVGIG in the germline V gene (reference sequence). CDR3 protein: CAWSVSGARTQYF. In nucleotides, the CDR3 is TGTGCCTGGAGTGTTAGCGGGGCCCGTACGCAGTATTTT.

This clone came up a few times. V and J are TRBV7-8 and TRBJ1-2; D uncertain. The V gene lost 5 bases and the J gene lost 7 bases, with 17 bases spanning the gap. Germline lookup yields CDR1 SGHVS and CDR2 FQNEAQ. The CDR3 loop spans 14 amino acids. CDR3 residues: CASSPHPWRPGYTF. In nucleotides, the CDR3 is TGTGCCAGCAGCCCCCACCCTTGGAGGCCTGGCTACACCTTC.

The chain joins TRBV7-6 to TRBJ2-1, with D possibly being TRBD1 or TRBD2 (5 bases each). From germline, CDR1 is SGHVS and CDR2 FNYEAQ. V dropped 2 bases and J dropped 10 bases, with 15 bases sitting between them. This CDR3 region has 14 residues. In nucleotides, the CDR3 is TGTGCCAGCAGCTTAATGGTGGGGGAAAAGGAGCAGTTCTTC. Protein sequence: CASSLMVGEKEQFF.

The V and J genes are TRBV19 and TRBJ1-5; D might be TRBD1 (5 bases). There are 16 residues in the CDR3. V was pared by 4 bases and J by 1 base, with 14 bases between. CDR1 and CDR2 from the germline V gene are LNHDA and SQIVND (reference sequence). The CDR3 here is CASSTRGGRSNQPQHF. The CDR3 region has the DNA TGTGCCAGTAGTACCCGGGGGGGGAGGAGCAATCAGCCCCAGCATTTT.

CDR3 protein: CASTVLGRGYGYTF. CDR3 DNA: TGTGCCAGCACCGTCTTGGGACGGGGCTATGGCTACACCTTC. The V call is TRBV28, the J call TRBJ1-2; tentative D call: TRBD1 (5 bases). Between the trimmed V and J ends, which lost 7 bases and 4 bases, there was a span of 16 bases. CDR1 and CDR2 (germline): MDHEN, SYDVKM. The length of the CDR3 is 14 residues.